A selection of T cell receptor beta chains follows, all from one sample in a study of graft-versus-host responses after intestinal transplantation. Produced via immunoSEQ multiplex PCR; TCRdb's table is partial and in-frame only. Here the sample spans nearly 110,000 clones, roughly 90% being singletons. No antigen is known for these receptors. Source: unstimulated CD4+ T cells sorted from spleen or lymph node cells, taken before transplant. The receptors were gathered from a human donor who was the organ donor for an intestinal transplant. Each CDR3 is given with its conserved first and last residue. Fields, in order: clone size, J gene, D gene, V gene, CDR3 DNA, CDR3 protein. A D gene is named only where the DNA matches it firmly. Expanded clones are given a class, and other clones once, few, many or no size at all.

clone size: -
J gene: TRBJ2-5
D gene: TRBD1
V gene: TRBV5-1
CDR3 DNA: TGCGCCAGCAGCTTGGAGGGGGCAGAGACCCAGTACTTC
CDR3 protein: CASSLEGAETQYF

clone size: few
J gene: TRBJ2-2
D gene: -
V gene: TRBV6-5
CDR3 DNA: TGTGCCAGCAGTTACAGGGCGAACACCGGGGAGCTGTTTTTT
CDR3 protein: CASSYRANTGELFF

clone size: -
J gene: TRBJ2-1
D gene: -
V gene: TRBV6-5
CDR3 DNA: TGTGCCAGCAGCTACGCCTGGGAGGACTCCTACAATGAGCAGTTCTTC
CDR3 protein: CASSYAWEDSYNEQFF

clone size: -
J gene: TRBJ2-7
D gene: -
V gene: TRBV20-1
CDR3 DNA: TGCAGTGCTAAAGCCCCCTACGAGCAGTACTTC
CDR3 protein: CSAKAPYEQYF

clone size: -
J gene: TRBJ2-2
D gene: -
V gene: TRBV30
CDR3 DNA: TGTGCCTGGAGGGCGTGGGGGCAGCCAACCGGGGAGCTGTTTTTT
CDR3 protein: CAWRAWGQPTGELFF

clone size: -
J gene: TRBJ1-2
D gene: -
V gene: TRBV21-1
CDR3 DNA: TGTGCCAGCAGCGCCCACAGGGGCTATGGCTACACCTTC
CDR3 protein: CASSAHRGYGYTF

clone size: few
J gene: TRBJ2-7
D gene: -
V gene: TRBV6-6
CDR3 DNA: TGTGCCAGCAGCCTCCAGGGGGGCGTGCGCGAGCAGTACTTC
CDR3 protein: CASSLQGGVREQYF

clone size: -
J gene: TRBJ1-2
D gene: -
V gene: TRBV29-1
CDR3 DNA: TGCAGCGTTGGGAAGGTCGAGGTCTATGGCTACACCTTC
CDR3 protein: CSVGKVEVYGYTF

clone size: once
J gene: TRBJ2-7
D gene: TRBD2
V gene: TRBV6-6
CDR3 DNA: TGTGCCAGCAGCGGGACTAGCGTCGCAATTTACGAGCAGTACTTC
CDR3 protein: CASSGTSVAIYEQYF

clone size: -
J gene: TRBJ2-3
D gene: -
V gene: TRBV14
CDR3 DNA: TGTGCCAGCAGCCAACGTGCCTCCTTCACAGATACGCAGTATTTT
CDR3 protein: CASSQRASFTDTQYF

clone size: few
J gene: TRBJ1-4
D gene: -
V gene: TRBV2
CDR3 DNA: TGTGCCAGCAGCGCGGACAGAGCAACTAATGAAAAACTGTTTTTT
CDR3 protein: CASSADRATNEKLFF

clone size: -
J gene: TRBJ2-4
D gene: -
V gene: TRBV5-1
CDR3 DNA: TGCGCCAGCAGCTTGGACAGGGCCAAAAACATTCAGTACTTC
CDR3 protein: CASSLDRAKNIQYF

clone size: few
J gene: TRBJ1-3
D gene: -
V gene: TRBV18
CDR3 DNA: TGTGCCAGCTCACCACTGGAGACCACCTCTGGAAACACCATATATTTT
CDR3 protein: CASSPLETTSGNTIYF

clone size: -
J gene: TRBJ1-5
D gene: -
V gene: TRBV6-5
CDR3 DNA: TGTGCCAGCAGTTACTCGATTAACCCTAATCAGCCCCAGCATTTT
CDR3 protein: CASSYSINPNQPQHF

clone size: -
J gene: TRBJ2-3
D gene: -
V gene: TRBV5-1
CDR3 DNA: TGCGCCAGCAGCTTGGGACAGGCGGCCGATACGCAGTATTTT
CDR3 protein: CASSLGQAADTQYF

clone size: -
J gene: TRBJ2-7
D gene: -
V gene: TRBV5-1
CDR3 DNA: TGCGCCAGCAGCTTGGGGGGCAGGTCCTACGAGCAGTACTTC
CDR3 protein: CASSLGGRSYEQYF

clone size: once
J gene: TRBJ2-1
D gene: -
V gene: TRBV5-1
CDR3 DNA: TGCGCCAGCAGCTTGGGGGGAAATAGCAATGAGCAGTTCTTC
CDR3 protein: CASSLGGNSNEQFF

clone size: once
J gene: TRBJ2-1
D gene: TRBD2
V gene: TRBV12-5
CDR3 DNA: TGTGCTAGTGGAAAGGGACTAGCGAAGAACAATGAGCAGTTCTTC
CDR3 protein: CASGKGLAKNNEQFF

clone size: -
J gene: TRBJ2-1
D gene: -
V gene: TRBV7-3
CDR3 DNA: TGTGCCAGCACCCCGGGGGCGGCCTTGGGTAATGAGCAGTTCTTC
CDR3 protein: CASTPGAALGNEQFF

clone size: many
J gene: TRBJ1-4
D gene: -
V gene: TRBV4-2
CDR3 DNA: TGTGCCAGCAGCCAAGGTATGCGGGGGATCGAGGAAAAACTGTTTTTT
CDR3 protein: CASSQGMRGIEEKLFF

clone size: -
J gene: TRBJ1-6
D gene: TRBD1
V gene: TRBV9
CDR3 DNA: TGTGCCAGCAGCGTAGAGGGGACAGGGATTTCACCCCTCCACTTT
CDR3 protein: CASSVEGTGISPLHF

clone size: -
J gene: TRBJ1-5
D gene: TRBD1
V gene: TRBV6-6
CDR3 DNA: TGTGCCAGCAGTTACACAGGGGTTGGCAATCAGCCCCAGCATTTT
CDR3 protein: CASSYTGVGNQPQHF

clone size: -
J gene: TRBJ2-2
D gene: TRBD2
V gene: TRBV5-1
CDR3 DNA: TGCGCCAGCAGCTTGACTAGCGGGAGCACCGGGGAGCTGTTTTTT
CDR3 protein: CASSLTSGSTGELFF

clone size: -
J gene: TRBJ1-2
D gene: -
V gene: TRBV6-1
CDR3 DNA: TGTGCCAGCACTGGACAGACCTCCTATGGCTACACCTTC
CDR3 protein: CASTGQTSYGYTF

clone size: -
J gene: TRBJ2-1
D gene: -
V gene: TRBV7-8
CDR3 DNA: TGTGCCAGCAGCCGACCGGGAGAATCAAATGAGCAGTTCTTC
CDR3 protein: CASSRPGESNEQFF

clone size: few
J gene: TRBJ2-5
D gene: -
V gene: TRBV6-1
CDR3 DNA: TGTGCCAGCAGTGACGGGACTGAAGAGACCCAGTACTTC
CDR3 protein: CASSDGTEETQYF

clone size: -
J gene: TRBJ2-1
D gene: TRBD2
V gene: TRBV5-1
CDR3 DNA: TGCGCCAGCAGCATAACTAGCGGCTCCTACAATGAGCAGTTCTTC
CDR3 protein: CASSITSGSYNEQFF

clone size: -
J gene: TRBJ1-5
D gene: TRBD1
V gene: TRBV2
CDR3 DNA: TGTGCCAGCTGTCTGGGACAGGGGGAACAGCCCCAGCATTTT
CDR3 protein: CASCLGQGEQPQHF

clone size: -
J gene: TRBJ1-1
D gene: -
V gene: TRBV30
CDR3 DNA: TGTGCCTGGAGCCCCCCAGGGTTCATGAACACTGAAGCTTTCTTT
CDR3 protein: CAWSPPGFMNTEAFF

clone size: -
J gene: TRBJ2-3
D gene: -
V gene: TRBV2
CDR3 DNA: TGTGCCAGCAGTCTCCGACAGATGATTCATCCGTATTTT
CDR3 protein: CASSLRQMIHPYF

clone size: few
J gene: TRBJ2-5
D gene: -
V gene: TRBV14
CDR3 DNA: TGTGCCAGCAGCCGTGGCGGGGTAAGGGAGACCCAGTACTTC
CDR3 protein: CASSRGGVRETQYF

clone size: -
J gene: TRBJ1-3
D gene: -
V gene: TRBV7-9
CDR3 DNA: TGTGCCAGCAGCGAAGCTGCATCGAGCTCTGGAAACACCATATATTTT
CDR3 protein: CASSEAASSSGNTIYF

clone size: -
J gene: TRBJ1-5
D gene: TRBD1
V gene: TRBV4-1
CDR3 DNA: TGCGCCAGCAGCCAAGGTTCCGGGACAGCTTATCAGCCCCAGCATTTT
CDR3 protein: CASSQGSGTAYQPQHF

clone size: -
J gene: TRBJ1-1
D gene: -
V gene: TRBV7-2
CDR3 DNA: TGTGCCAGCAGCCCGATTCGACGGGGGACTGAAGCTTTCTTT
CDR3 protein: CASSPIRRGTEAFF

clone size: once
J gene: TRBJ2-3
D gene: -
V gene: TRBV7-3
CDR3 DNA: TGTGCCAGCAGCTCAAAACCGGGGTTCACAGATACGCAGTATTTT
CDR3 protein: CASSSKPGFTDTQYF

clone size: -
J gene: TRBJ1-5
D gene: -
V gene: TRBV27
CDR3 DNA: TGTGCCAGCAGTTTTACCGGGGATCGTAAGCCCCAGCATTTT
CDR3 protein: CASSFTGDRKPQHF

clone size: once
J gene: TRBJ1-1
D gene: -
V gene: TRBV6-6
CDR3 DNA: TGTGCCAGCAGTTACCGGACAGACGGTGAAGCTTTCTTT
CDR3 protein: CASSYRTDGEAFF

clone size: -
J gene: TRBJ2-7
D gene: TRBD1
V gene: TRBV6-1
CDR3 DNA: TGTGCCAGCACCCGGGACAGGGGGCGCTACGAGCAGTACTTC
CDR3 protein: CASTRDRGRYEQYF

clone size: -
J gene: TRBJ2-3
D gene: -
V gene: TRBV5-4
CDR3 DNA: TGTGCCAGCAGCCTGGGGGGAGGCGGGGGCCTTCGCACAGATACGCAGTATTTT
CDR3 protein: CASSLGGGGGLRTDTQYF

clone size: -
J gene: TRBJ2-7
D gene: -
V gene: TRBV11-2
CDR3 DNA: TGTGCCAGCAGCTGGGGGCCGTTAGACGAGCAGTACTTC
CDR3 protein: CASSWGPLDEQYF

clone size: -
J gene: TRBJ1-6
D gene: -
V gene: TRBV7-3
CDR3 DNA: TGTGCCAGCAGCTTAAGGGACGGGGATTCACCCCTCCACTTT
CDR3 protein: CASSLRDGDSPLHF

clone size: -
J gene: TRBJ2-1
D gene: TRBD2
V gene: TRBV11-2
CDR3 DNA: TGTGCCAGCAGCTCCAGCGGGAGACCCCCTGTGGGGTACAATGAGCAGTTCTTC
CDR3 protein: CASSSSGRPPVGYNEQFF

clone size: -
J gene: TRBJ2-7
D gene: -
V gene: TRBV6-1
CDR3 DNA: TGTGCCAGCAACCGGGACTCCTTCTACGAGCAGTACTTC
CDR3 protein: CASNRDSFYEQYF

clone size: once
J gene: TRBJ1-1
D gene: TRBD1
V gene: TRBV11-1
CDR3 DNA: TGTGCCAGCAGCCGGACAGGGAGCGAGACTGAAGCTTTCTTT
CDR3 protein: CASSRTGSETEAFF

clone size: -
J gene: TRBJ2-1
D gene: -
V gene: TRBV7-3
CDR3 DNA: TGTGCCAGCAGCGATTACTTCTACAATGAGCAGTTCTTC
CDR3 protein: CASSDYFYNEQFF

clone size: -
J gene: TRBJ2-7
D gene: TRBD2
V gene: TRBV6-6
CDR3 DNA: TGTGCCAGCAGTTACTCCGTGGGGGGGGGCTCCTACGAGCAGTACTTC
CDR3 protein: CASSYSVGGGSYEQYF

clone size: -
J gene: TRBJ1-4
D gene: -
V gene: TRBV5-1
CDR3 DNA: TGCGCCAGCAGCTCGGACGGTCTTAATGAAAAACTGTTTTTT
CDR3 protein: CASSSDGLNEKLFF

clone size: -
J gene: TRBJ1-1
D gene: -
V gene: TRBV6-5
CDR3 DNA: TGTGCCAGCAGCGGAATCCAGGGATGGACCACTGAAGCTTTCTTT
CDR3 protein: CASSGIQGWTTEAFF

clone size: -
J gene: TRBJ1-3
D gene: -
V gene: TRBV6-6
CDR3 DNA: TGTGCCAGCAGGGACTCTCCGGGCCGAAACACCATATATTTT
CDR3 protein: CASRDSPGRNTIYF

clone size: -
J gene: TRBJ2-6
D gene: -
V gene: TRBV21-1
CDR3 DNA: TGTGCCAGCAGCAAGGTCGAGGGTTGCGCCTCTGGGGCCAACGTCCTGACTTTC
CDR3 protein: CASSKVEGCASGANVLTF

clone size: few
J gene: TRBJ2-5
D gene: TRBD1
V gene: TRBV27
CDR3 DNA: TGTGCCAGCAGTAGGGACAGGGCCGAGACCCAGTACTTC
CDR3 protein: CASSRDRAETQYF